This record looks at one T cell receptor beta chain sequence and its context. The CDR3 extends over 14 amino acids. Germline lookup yields CDR1 SGHAT and CDR2 FQDESV (reference sequence). For every donor, a draw yielded about 10 milliliters of peripheral blood. Each sample gave at least 6.5 million isolated PBMCs. The data were obtained in a study of blood T cells in healthy people across ages. Together with a sample-barcoded 5' primer, a J-beta primer mix was included in a second PCR lasting about 7 to 11 cycles. Researchers report that each sample yielded at least 3 million CDR3-containing paired-end reads. A single record per CDR3 protein comes from TCRdb applying MiXCR to the 5' RACE reads. The sample contains about 1.8 million distinct CDR3 sequences, about 49% of which appear only once.

This rearrangement joins TRBV11-1 to TRBJ2-7, with D possibly being TRBD1 (5 bases). The J call may not be correct, given that the DNA end is closer to TRBJ2-5. The sequence was obtained from a middle-aged woman in good health. The specimen sequenced was blood. The CDR3 loop is CASSSDTTRKTQYF. In DNA form, the CDR3 reads TGTGCCAGCAGCTCGGACACTACAAGAAAGACCCAGTACTTC.